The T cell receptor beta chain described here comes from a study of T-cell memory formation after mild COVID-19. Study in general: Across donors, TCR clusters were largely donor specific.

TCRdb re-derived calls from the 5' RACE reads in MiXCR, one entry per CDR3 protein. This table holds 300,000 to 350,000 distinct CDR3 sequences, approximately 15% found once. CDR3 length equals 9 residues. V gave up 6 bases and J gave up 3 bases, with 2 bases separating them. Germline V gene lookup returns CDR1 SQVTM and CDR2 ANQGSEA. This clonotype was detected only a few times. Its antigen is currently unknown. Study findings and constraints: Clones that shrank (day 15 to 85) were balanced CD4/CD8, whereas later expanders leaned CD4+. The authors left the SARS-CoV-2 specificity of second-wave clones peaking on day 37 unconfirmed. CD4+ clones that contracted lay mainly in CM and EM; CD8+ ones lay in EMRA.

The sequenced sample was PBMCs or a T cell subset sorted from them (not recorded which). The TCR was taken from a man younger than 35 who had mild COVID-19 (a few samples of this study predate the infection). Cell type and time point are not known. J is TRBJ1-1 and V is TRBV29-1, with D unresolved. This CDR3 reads CSVDTEAFF. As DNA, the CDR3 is TGCAGCGTAGACACTGAAGCTTTCTTT.